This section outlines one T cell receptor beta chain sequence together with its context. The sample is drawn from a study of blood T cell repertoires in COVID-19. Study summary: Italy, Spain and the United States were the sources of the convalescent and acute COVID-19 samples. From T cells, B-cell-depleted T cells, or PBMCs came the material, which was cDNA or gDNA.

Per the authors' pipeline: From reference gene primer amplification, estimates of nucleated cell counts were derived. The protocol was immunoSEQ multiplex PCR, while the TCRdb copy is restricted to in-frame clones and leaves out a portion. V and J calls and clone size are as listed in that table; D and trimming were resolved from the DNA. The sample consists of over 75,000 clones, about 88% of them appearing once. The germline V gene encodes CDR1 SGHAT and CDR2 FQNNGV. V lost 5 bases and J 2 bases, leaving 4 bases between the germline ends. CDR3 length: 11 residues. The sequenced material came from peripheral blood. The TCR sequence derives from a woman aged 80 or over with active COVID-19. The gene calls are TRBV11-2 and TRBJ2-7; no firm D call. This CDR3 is CASSITYEQYF. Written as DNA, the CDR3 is TGTGCCAGCAGCATTACCTACGAGCAGTACTTC.